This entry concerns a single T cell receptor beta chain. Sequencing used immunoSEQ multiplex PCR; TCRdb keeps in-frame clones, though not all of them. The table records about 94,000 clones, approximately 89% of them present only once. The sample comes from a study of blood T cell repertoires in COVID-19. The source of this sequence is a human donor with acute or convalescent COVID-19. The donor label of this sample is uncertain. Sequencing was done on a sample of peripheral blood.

The CDR3 region is CASSPEDAGSTDTQYF. Here the CDR3 DNA reads TGTGCCAGTAGTCCGGAAGACGCAGGTAGCACAGATACGCAGTATTTT. This rearrangement joins TRBV19 to TRBJ2-3, with D uncertain. Germline V CDR1 and CDR2: LNHDA, SQIVND (reference sequence). CDR3 length equals 16 residues. V lost 5 bases, J lost 0 bases, and 15 bases lay in between. The variable domain in full, with the rest retrieved from reference TRBV19 and TRBJ2-3, is DGGITQSPKYLFRKEGQNVTLSCEQNLNHDAMYWYRQDPGQGLRLIYYSQIVNDFQKGDIAEGYSVSREKKESFPLTVTSAQKNPTAFYLCASSPEDAGSTDTQYFGPGTRLTVL.